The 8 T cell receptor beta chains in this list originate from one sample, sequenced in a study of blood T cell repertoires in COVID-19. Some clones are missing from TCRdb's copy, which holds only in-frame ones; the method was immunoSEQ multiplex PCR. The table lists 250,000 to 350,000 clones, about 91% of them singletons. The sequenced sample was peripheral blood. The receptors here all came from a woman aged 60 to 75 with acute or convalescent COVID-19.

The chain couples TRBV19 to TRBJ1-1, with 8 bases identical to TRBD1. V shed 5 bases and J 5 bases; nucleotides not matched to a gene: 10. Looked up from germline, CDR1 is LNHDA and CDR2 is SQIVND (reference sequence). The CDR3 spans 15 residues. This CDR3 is CASSSEQGAGTEAFF. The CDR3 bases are TGTGCCAGTAGTTCGGAGCAGGGGGCGGGGACTGAAGCTTTCTTT.

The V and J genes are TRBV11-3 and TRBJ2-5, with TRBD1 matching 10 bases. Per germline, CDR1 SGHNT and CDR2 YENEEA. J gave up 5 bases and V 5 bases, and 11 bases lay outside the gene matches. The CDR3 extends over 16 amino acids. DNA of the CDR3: TGTGCCAGCAGCGAAACCGGGACAGGGGAGTGGGAGACCCAGTACTTC. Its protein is CASSETGTGEWETQYF. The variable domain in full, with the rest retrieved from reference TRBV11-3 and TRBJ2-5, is EAGVVQSPRYKIIEKKQPVAFWCNPISGHNTLYWYLQNLGQGPELLIRYENEEAVDDSQLPKDRFSAERLKGVDSTLKIQPAELGDSAVYLCASSETGTGEWETQYFGPGTRLLVL.

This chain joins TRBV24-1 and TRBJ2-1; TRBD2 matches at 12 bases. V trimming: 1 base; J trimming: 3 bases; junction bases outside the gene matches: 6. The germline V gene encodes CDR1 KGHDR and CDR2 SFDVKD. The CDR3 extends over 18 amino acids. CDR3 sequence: CATSDFHPGLAGYNEQFF. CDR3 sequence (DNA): TGTGCCACCAGTGATTTCCACCCGGGACTAGCGGGCTACAATGAGCAGTTCTTC.

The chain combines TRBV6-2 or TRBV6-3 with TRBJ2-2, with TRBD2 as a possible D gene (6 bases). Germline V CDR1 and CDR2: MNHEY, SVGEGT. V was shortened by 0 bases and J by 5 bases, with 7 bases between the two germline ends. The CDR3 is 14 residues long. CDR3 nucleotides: TGTGCCAGCAGTTACTCCGGGGGAACCGGGGAGCTGTTTTTT. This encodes CASSYSGGTGELFF.

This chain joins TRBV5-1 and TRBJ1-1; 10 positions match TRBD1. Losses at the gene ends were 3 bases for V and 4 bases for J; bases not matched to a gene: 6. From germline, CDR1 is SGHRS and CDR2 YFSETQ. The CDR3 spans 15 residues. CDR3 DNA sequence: TGCGCCAGCAGCTGGGGGACAGGGGAAACCACTGAAGCTTTCTTT. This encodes CASSWGTGETTEAFF. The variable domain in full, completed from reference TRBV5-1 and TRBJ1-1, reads KAGVTQTPRYLIKTRGQQVTLSCSPISGHRSVSWYQQTPGQGLQFLFEYFSETQRNKGNFPGRFSGRQFSNSRSEMNVSTLELGDSALYLCASSWGTGETTEAFFGQGTRLTVV.

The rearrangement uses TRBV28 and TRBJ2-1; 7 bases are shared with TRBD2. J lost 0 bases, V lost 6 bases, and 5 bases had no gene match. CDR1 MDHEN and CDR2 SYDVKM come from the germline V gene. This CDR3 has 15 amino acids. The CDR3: CASSLLAVSYNEQFF. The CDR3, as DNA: TGTGCCAGCAGCCTCCTAGCGGTCTCCTACAATGAGCAGTTCTTC.

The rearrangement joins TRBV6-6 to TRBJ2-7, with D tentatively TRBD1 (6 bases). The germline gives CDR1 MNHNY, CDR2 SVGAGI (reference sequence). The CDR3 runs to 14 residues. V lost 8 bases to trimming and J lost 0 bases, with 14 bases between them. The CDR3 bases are TGTGCCAGCGGCAGGACAGAGGGCTCCTACGAGCAGTACTTC. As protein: CASGRTEGSYEQYF.

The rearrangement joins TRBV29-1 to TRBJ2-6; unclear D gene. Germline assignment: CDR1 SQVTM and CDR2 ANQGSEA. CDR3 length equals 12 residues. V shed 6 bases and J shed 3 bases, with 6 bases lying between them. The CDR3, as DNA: TGCAGCGTCCGTAGTGGGGCCAACGTCCTGACTTTC. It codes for CSVRSGANVLTF.